Included here is one T cell receptor beta chain sequence, with context. The protocol was immunoSEQ multiplex PCR, while the TCRdb copy is restricted to in-frame clones and leaves out a portion. Here the sample spans approximately 140,000 clones, 88% being singletons. The sample comes from a study of blood T cell repertoires in COVID-19. CDR3 length: 15 amino acids. Germline V gene lookup returns CDR1 SEHNR and CDR2 FQNEAQ (reference sequence). V lost 5 bases and J lost 0; bases outside the gene matches: 6. Sequenced material: peripheral blood. This receptor was taken from a man aged 60 to 75 with active or convalescent COVID-19. V and J are TRBV7-9 and TRBJ1-1, with TRBD1 identical over 7 bases. The CDR3, as DNA: TGTGCCAGCAGCCCCAAGGACAGGTTGAACACTGAAGCTTTCTTT. Protein sequence: CASSPKDRLNTEAFF.